The clone carrying this T cell receptor (beta chain) showed up just once. Its target is unknown. This specimen comes from a study of siplizumab effects on memory and regulatory T cells. Method: immunoSEQ multiplex PCR; TCRdb's copy keeps in-frame clones and lacks some. Found here are 100,000 to 120,000 clones, more than 85% of them singletons; the top ten hold around 0.32%. Study observations and caveats: It was never confirmed that proliferating Tregs from siplizumab cultures were suppressive. Naive T cells appeared more varied than memory cells and looked like key alloresponse contributors.

The CDR3 totals 13 residues. J was trimmed by 1 base and V by 5 bases; bases with no gene match: 0. Germline CDR1 and CDR2: MNHNY and SVGAGI (reference sequence). The gene calls are TRBV6-6 and TRBJ1-1; 8 bases line up with TRBD1. The TCR sequence derives from a human donor in good health. Sequencing was carried out using CD4+ T cells sorted from blood. The CDR3 sequence is CASSGQGNTEAFF. DNA of the CDR3: TGTGCCAGCAGTGGACAGGGGAACACTGAAGCTTTCTTT.